A single sample gave rise to the 14 T cell receptor beta chains below, sequenced in a study of blood T cell repertoires in COVID-19. The repertoire was sequenced with immunoSEQ multiplex PCR; TCRdb's copy has only in-frame clones and lacks some. Of about 230,000 clones listed, 75% to 90% are singletons. The sequenced sample was peripheral blood. All receptors derive from a man between 40 and 49 years old with acute or convalescent COVID-19.

This sequence joins TRBV4-2 and TRBJ1-2; D is perhaps TRBD1 (6 bases). V shed 7 bases and J shed 3 bases, with 18 bases lying between them. Germline V lookup: CDR1 LGHNA, CDR2 YNFKEQ. The CDR3 loop spans 15 amino acids. CDR3 in amino acids: CASNPFRGADYGYTF. The CDR3 region has the DNA TGTGCCAGCAACCCTTTCAGGGGCGCCGACTATGGCTACACCTTC.

The chain recombines TRBV19 with TRBJ2-5; 14 bases are a match to TRBD2. Germline CDR1 LNHDA, CDR2 SQIVND (reference sequence). The V gene end was trimmed by 5 bases and the J gene end by 5 bases; junction bases not matched to a gene: 16. CDR3 length: 19 amino acids. CDR3 sequence reads: CASSPPRLAGGPPEETQYF. The CDR3 coding sequence is TGTGCCAGTAGTCCTCCCCGACTAGCGGGAGGGCCACCGGAGGAGACCCAGTACTTC.

The chain has TRBV5-5 and TRBJ2-7; 10 bases are a match to TRBD1. V gave up 1 base and J gave up 5 bases; unmatched junction bases: 6. The CDR3 runs to 15 residues. Germline V lookup: CDR1 SGHKS, CDR2 YYEKEE (reference sequence). The CDR3 nucleotides read TGTGCCAGCAGCTTGCCCGACAGGGGGCTCAACGAGCAGTACTTC. Residues: CASSLPDRGLNEQYF.

In DNA, the CDR3 is TGTGCCAGCAGTGAAGCGAGCGGGGGAACCGGGGAGCTGTTTTTT. It is translated as CASSEASGGTGELFF. The chain has TRBV25-1 and TRBJ2-2; TRBD2 aligns across 8 bases. This CDR3 spans 15 amino acids. The trim removed 2 bases at V and 5 bases at J, leaving 4 bases unmatched. Germline CDR1 MGHDK, CDR2 SYGVNS.

CDR3 bases: TGTGCCAGCAGCCGGACAGGGGGACAGCCCCAGCATTTT. Protein sequence: CASSRTGGQPQHF. The chain joins TRBV3-1 (or the pseudogene TRBV3-2) to TRBJ1-5, with TRBD1 matching 10 bases. Per the germline V gene, CDR1 is LGHDT and CDR2 is YNNKEL (reference sequence). The CDR3 is 13 residues long. Trimming cost V 4 bases and J 7 bases; bases outside gene matches: 1.

A word on this clone: The same CDR3 can be traced to other DNA sequences in this sample. This rearrangement joins TRBV5-5 to TRBJ1-6, with TRBD1 matching 8 bases. This CDR3 region has 14 residues. V gave up 2 bases and J gave up 7 bases; unmatched junction bases: 2. Germline V CDR1 and CDR2: SGHKS, YYEKEE (reference sequence). This chain's CDR3 is CASSLGQGNSPLHF. CDR3 DNA sequence: TGTGCCAGCAGCTTAGGACAGGGAAATTCACCCCTCCACTTT.

The V gene is TRBV12-3 or TRBV12-4, the J gene TRBJ1-1, with 7 positions matching TRBD1. V trimming: 7 bases; J trimming: 2 bases; junction bases outside the gene matches: 4. This CDR3 contains 13 residues. CDR3 nucleotides: TGTGCCAGCATATTAGGGGGCAACACTGAAGCTTTCTTT. Translating gives CASILGGNTEAFF.

The rearrangement joins TRBV20-1 to TRBJ1-2; D call uncertain. Trimming cost V 6 bases and J 7 bases, with 3 bases left between them. Germline-derived CDR1 and CDR2 are DFQATT and SNEGSKA (reference sequence). The CDR3 sequence is 8 residues long. Written as DNA, the CDR3 is TGCAGTGCCGGTGGCTACACCTTC. Its protein product is CSAGGYTF.

This chain joins TRBV19 and TRBJ1-2; tentatively, D is TRBD1 (5 bases). The germline CDR1 and CDR2 sequences are LNHDA and SQIVND (reference sequence). The CDR3 sequence is 12 residues long. V shed 6 bases and J shed 4 bases, with 9 bases lying between them. CDR3 bases: TGTGCCAGTAGCGGGGGGGGCTATGGCTACACCTTC. Translating gives CASSGGGYGYTF.

This rearrangement joins TRBV11-3 to TRBJ2-1, with 10 bases aligning to TRBD1. V lost 6 bases to trimming and J lost 7 bases; unmatched junction nucleotides: 3. The germline V gene has CDR1 SGHNT and CDR2 YENEEA. The CDR3 sequence is 13 residues long. The CDR3 reads CASRGQGVNEQFF. The CDR3 region has the DNA TGTGCCAGCAGAGGACAGGGGGTGAATGAGCAGTTCTTC.

The gene calls are TRBV25-1 and TRBJ2-7; TRBD1 matches 7 bases. The V gene end was trimmed by 8 bases and the J gene end by 6 bases; junction bases not matched to a gene: 10. This CDR3 spans 13 amino acids. The germline gives CDR1 MGHDK, CDR2 SYGVNS. The CDR3 loop is CASGNRGLVEQYF. DNA of the CDR3: TGTGCCAGCGGAAACAGGGGTTTGGTCGAGCAGTACTTC.

The genes are TRBV29-1 and TRBJ2-5, with a weak D call TRBD1 (6 bases). The CDR3 totals 12 residues. Germline assignment: CDR1 SQVTM and CDR2 ANQGSEA. The germline V and J ends were trimmed by 6 bases and 0 bases, with 8 bases remaining between them. CDR3 region: CSVRTDQETQYF. The DNA of the CDR3 is TGCAGCGTCAGGACAGACCAAGAGACCCAGTACTTC.

The V gene is TRBV4-1, the J gene TRBJ1-2; possible D gene TRBD1, 6 bases. CDR1 is MGHRA, CDR2 YSYEKL, per germline. There are 17 residues in the CDR3. V lost 1 base, J lost 8 bases, and 23 bases lay in between. The CDR3 region is CASSQVLQKDRPTGYTF. The CDR3 DNA reads TGCGCCAGCAGCCAAGTCTTACAAAAGGACAGACCGACGGGCTACACCTTC.

The J gene is TRBJ1-5, the V gene TRBV6-5; 7 bases map to TRBD1. Germline V gene sequence: CDR1 MNHEY, CDR2 SVGAGI. The CDR3 has 15 residues. V shed 5 bases and J 1 base; nucleotides not matched to a gene: 5. In DNA form, the CDR3 reads TGTGCCAGCAGTCGGACAGGAGTGAGCAATCAGCCCCAGCATTTT. Translating gives CASSRTGVSNQPQHF.